This record covers a single TCR beta chain. Trimming shortened V by 3 bases and J by 2 bases, and 12 bases separated the two germline ends. Germline-derived CDR1 and CDR2 are SGHRS and YFSETQ. The CDR3 contains 14 residues. The sample comes from a study of identical twins. TCRdb independently ran MiXCR on the 5' RACE reads; one entry per CDR3 protein. The table lists about 1.7 million distinct CDR3 sequences, under 35% of them singletons. All donors were healthy, and all were Caucasian. Sequencing was carried out using cord blood. V is TRBV5-1 and J is TRBJ2-7; D may be TRBD1 (6 bases). The clonotype was recovered from a newborn girl in good health. For the CDR3, the DNA is TGCGCCAGCAGCTCTGACAGGCTTCCCTACGAGCAGTACTTC. Residues: CASSSDRLPYEQYF.